Presented here are 28 T cell receptor beta chains from one specimen sequenced in a study of T cells in Graves' hyperthyroidism and ophthalmopathy. Regions amplified from RNA transcripts were the TCR beta CDR3 regions. Carried out on the TCR CDR3, a first-round RT-PCR used the HTBI primer set. TCRdb recomputed calls from the multiplex PCR reads with MiXCR, one row per CDR3 protein. The profile shows about 180,000 distinct CDR3 sequences, 8% to 9.5% of them singletons. What was sequenced was blood. The receptors here all came from a woman aged 18-30 years with Graves' hyperthyroidism that later progressed to Graves' ophthalmopathy.

Ten or more counts support this clonotype. This rearrangement joins TRBV7-9 to TRBJ2-3; D call uncertain. V lost 1 base and J lost 1, with 3 bases in between. Germline lookup yields CDR1 SEHNR and CDR2 FQNEAQ (reference sequence). The CDR3 consists of 13 residues. The CDR3 loop reads CASSLVRTDTQYF. The CDR3 nucleotides read TGTGCCAGCAGCTTAGTCCGCACAGATACGCAGTATTTT.

This rearrangement joins TRBV10-3 to TRBJ1-3, with a weak D call TRBD1 (5 bases). V was cut by 6 bases and J by 0 bases, with 12 bases left in between. This CDR3 contains 15 residues. Per germline, CDR1 ENHRY and CDR2 SYGVKD. The CDR3 bases are TGTGCCATCAGCACCGACAGCCTCTCTGGAAACACCATATATTTT. Amino acids: CAISTDSLSGNTIYF.

V and J are TRBV6-1 and TRBJ2-1; D remains ambiguous. V lost 2 bases and J lost 9, with 8 bases in between. The CDR3 covers 12 residues. CDR1 and CDR2 (germline): MNHNS, SASEGT. The CDR3 protein is CASSELGGEQFF. CDR3 in DNA: TGTGCCAGCAGTGAACTTGGTGGTGAGCAGTTCTTC.

This clonotype showed up many times. The gene calls are TRBV28 and TRBJ1-5, with D perhaps matching TRBD1 (5 bases). This CDR3 region has 15 residues. The V end lost 4 bases, the J end lost 0 bases, and 10 bases lay between the germline ends. Germline values: CDR1 MDHEN, CDR2 SYDVKM. CDR3 DNA: TGTGCCAGCAGTTCCGGGGACGTTAGCAATCAGCCCCAGCATTTT. It codes for CASSSGDVSNQPQHF. The variable domain in full, completed from reference TRBV28 and TRBJ1-5, reads DVKVTQSSRYLVKRTGEKVFLECVQDMDHENMFWYRQDPGLGLRLIYFSYDVKMKEKGDIPEGYSVSREKKERFSLILESASTNQTSMYLCASSSGDVSNQPQHFGDGTRLSIL.

This clonotype was recorded many times. The J gene is TRBJ2-1, the V gene TRBV2, with 7 positions matching TRBD2. The CDR3 runs to 16 residues. J lost 2 bases, V lost 7 bases, and 11 bases had no gene match. Germline values: CDR1 SNHLY, CDR2 FYNNEI. CDR3 DNA sequence: TGTGCCAGCACCTTCCGCGAGGGGAGGGCCTACAATGAGCAGTTCTTC. This encodes CASTFREGRAYNEQFF.

This clonotype was seen at least ten times. This chain uses TRBV3-1 with TRBJ2-2; D is unresolved. The V gene's germline CDR1 is LGHDT and CDR2 YNNKEL (reference sequence). The V gene lost 4 bases and the J gene lost 1 base, with 10 bases spanning the gap. The CDR3 extends over 15 amino acids. CDR3 residues: CASSPKFQNTGELFF. The DNA of the CDR3 is TGTGCCAGCAGCCCCAAATTTCAGAACACCGGGGAGCTGTTTTTT.

This clonotype showed up many times. The chain is built from TRBV20-1 and TRBJ2-1; the match to TRBD2 covers 15 bases. Unmatched junction bases numbered 11, after V lost 2 bases and J lost 9 bases. Germline CDR1 and CDR2: DFQATT and SNEGSKA (reference sequence). The length of the CDR3 is 17 residues. CDR3 DNA: TGCAGTGCTAGAAGTCAAAGGACTAGCGGGAGGGAGGGTGAGCAGTTCTTC. Protein product: CSARSQRTSGREGEQFF.

This clonotype has a count of ten or more. The chain joins TRBV30 to TRBJ2-7; TRBD1 aligns across 11 bases. V was pared by 6 bases and J by 2 bases, with 9 bases of the junction left unmatched. The CDR3 contains 15 residues. Germline V gene data show CDR1 as GTSNPN and CDR2 as SVGIG (reference sequence). The CDR3 is CACEGPGQGAYEQYF. In nucleotides, the CDR3 is TGTGCCTGCGAGGGGCCGGGACAGGGGGCCTACGAGCAGTACTTC.

This clonotype appeared many times. This chain connects TRBV27 to TRBJ2-5; 7 bases map to TRBD2. Germline V gene lookup returns CDR1 MNHEY and CDR2 SMNVEV (reference sequence). J gave up 6 bases and V 6 bases, and 16 bases lay outside the gene matches. CDR3 length equals 16 residues. CDR3 DNA sequence: TGTGCCAGCAGACGGAAGGGGACTATTAGTATGAAGACCCAGTACTTC. It yields the protein CASRRKGTISMKTQYF.

This chain links TRBV6-2 or TRBV6-3 with TRBJ2-2; 9 nucleotides line up with TRBD1. Germline lookup yields CDR1 MNHEY and CDR2 SVGEGT. The ends lost 5 bases at V and 4 bases at J; junction bases unmatched: 5. The CDR3 extends over 15 amino acids. CDR3 sequence reads: CASSAGTGPTGELFF. For the CDR3, the DNA is TGTGCCAGCAGTGCCGGGACAGGGCCCACCGGGGAGCTGTTTTTT.

This clonotype was recorded a few times. The rearrangement joins TRBV20-1 to TRBJ1-5, with 8 nucleotides matching TRBD1. Trimming removed 3 bases from V and 3 bases from J; junction bases left unmatched: 4. CDR3 length equals 14 residues. Per germline, CDR1 DFQATT and CDR2 SNEGSKA (reference sequence). CDR3 DNA sequence: TGCAGTGCTAGCAGGGGGCGCGTCAATCAGCCCCAGCATTTT. Residues: CSASRGRVNQPQHF.

This clonotype was counted only a few times. V gene TRBV7-3 combines with J gene TRBJ2-3; D perhaps matches TRBD2 (6 bases). Trimming took off 5 bases at V and 2 bases at J, with 11 bases between the two ends. Germline V gene data show CDR1 as SGHTA and CDR2 as FQGTGA. CDR3 length: 14 residues. The DNA of the CDR3 is TGTGCCAGCAGCCCGTCGCGGGACACAGATACGCAGTATTTT. It codes for CASSPSRDTDTQYF. Looking up the rest from reference TRBV7-3 and TRBJ2-3 gives the full variable domain: GAGVSQTPSNKVTEKGKYVELRCDPISGHTALYWYRQSLGQGPEFLIYFQGTGAADDSGLPNDRFFAVRPEGSVSTLKIQRTERGDSAVYLCASSPSRDTDTQYFGPGTRLTVL.

In its sample, this clonotype was seen many times. The V and J genes are TRBV29-1 and TRBJ2-1, with 9 bases identical to TRBD1. The CDR3 sequence is 13 residues long. Unmatched junction bases numbered 1, after V lost 3 bases and J lost 4 bases. In germline, CDR1 is SQVTM, CDR2 ANQGSEA. The chain's CDR3 is CSVEGQGYNEQFF. For the CDR3, the DNA is TGCAGCGTTGAGGGACAGGGTTACAATGAGCAGTTCTTC.

This clonotype was detected ten times or more. V is TRBV2 and J is TRBJ2-7, with 9 bases aligning to TRBD1. The trim removed 2 bases at V and 5 bases at J, leaving 7 bases unmatched. The CDR3 covers 15 residues. Germline V gene data show CDR1 as SNHLY and CDR2 as FYNNEI. CDR3 sequence reads: CASSELTGGIHEQYF. CDR3 in DNA: TGTGCCAGCAGTGAACTCACAGGGGGCATTCACGAGCAGTACTTC.

This clonotype was counted many times. This chain connects TRBV20-1 to TRBJ2-7; the D gene is possibly TRBD2 (6 bases). The CDR3 is 17 residues long. CDR1 is DFQATT, CDR2 SNEGSKA, per germline (reference sequence). Trimming cost V 3 bases and J 3 bases, with 24 bases left between them. The CDR3 reads CSASEGTLLGGVYEQYF. CDR3 DNA sequence: TGCAGTGCTAGTGAAGGGACTCTCCTGGGGGGAGTCTACGAGCAGTACTTC.

This clonotype has ten or more counts. As DNA, the CDR3 is TGTGCCAGCATCCTAACAGGGGGCGCAATCACCGGGGAGCTGTTTTTT. Its translation: CASILTGGAITGELFF. The chain links TRBV12-3 or TRBV12-4 to TRBJ2-2, with TRBD1 matching over 9 bases. Trimming at V came to 7 bases and at J to 4 bases, leaving 10 bases not matched to a gene. The CDR3 is 16 residues long.

CDR3 in amino acids: CASSARDSDEQFF. The CDR3 DNA follows: TGTGCCAGCAGTGCCCGGGACAGCGATGAGCAGTTCTTC. The chain joins TRBV6-1 to TRBJ2-1, with TRBD1 matching over 7 bases. With V trimmed by 4 bases and J by 8 bases, 5 bases remained unmatched. The V gene's germline CDR1 is MNHNS and CDR2 SASEGT. This CDR3 has 13 residues.

Comment on this clonotype: The junction departs from germline at one end; a sequencing error may be responsible. The chain couples TRBV19 to TRBJ1-2; the D gene is possibly TRBD1 (6 bases). The CDR3 runs to 15 residues. The germline CDR1 and CDR2 sequences are LNHDA and SQIVND (reference sequence). CDR3 loop: CASSIPSGANCGYTF. CDR3 sequence (DNA): TGTGCCAGTAGTATCCCCTCAGGGGCAAACTGTGGCTACACCTTC.

This clonotype was recorded at least ten times. The rearrangement links TRBV2 to TRBJ1-1; D may be TRBD1 (6 bases). V was trimmed by 3 bases and J by 1 base, leaving 6 bases between them. Germline assignment: CDR1 SNHLY and CDR2 FYNNEI. This CDR3 has 13 residues. The CDR3 coding sequence is TGTGCCAGCAGTGACAGGGGGAACACTGAAGCTTTCTTT. This translates into CASSDRGNTEAFF.

This clonotype occurred many times. The rearrangement joins TRBV3-1 to TRBJ2-1, with 7 positions matching TRBD2. V shed 0 bases and J 1 base; nucleotides not matched to a gene: 6. CDR1 and CDR2 from the germline V gene are LGHDT and YNNKEL (reference sequence). This CDR3 has 17 amino acids. CDR3 region: CASSQERGAGSYNEQFF. In DNA form, the CDR3 reads TGTGCCAGCAGCCAAGAAAGGGGAGCGGGATCCTACAATGAGCAGTTCTTC.

The V and J genes are TRBV5-8 and TRBJ2-3, with D tentatively TRBD1 (6 bases). CDR1 is SGHTS, CDR2 YDEGEE, per germline. The CDR3 runs 14 residues. The V and J ends lost 4 bases and 0 bases respectively, with 9 bases between them. CDR3 sequence reads: CASSPGHSTDTQYF. In nucleotides, the CDR3 is TGTGCCAGCAGCCCGGGACACAGCACAGATACGCAGTATTTT.

The chain uses TRBV7-9 and TRBJ1-2, with a weak D call TRBD1 (5 bases). This CDR3 region has 15 residues. The V and J ends lost 7 bases and 1 base respectively, with 16 bases between them. Germline V gene lookup returns CDR1 SEHNR and CDR2 FQNEAQ (reference sequence). The CDR3 nucleotides read TGTGCCAGCACCCCCCCGGACAAATTTAACTATGGCTACACCTTC. Its protein product is CASTPPDKFNYGYTF.

This clonotype appeared a few times. The chain is built from TRBV19 and TRBJ1-5; 9 nucleotides line up with TRBD1. Trimming removed 4 bases from V and 3 bases from J; junction bases left unmatched: 10. The CDR3 loop spans 17 amino acids. Germline V gene sequence: CDR1 LNHDA, CDR2 SQIVND (reference sequence). The CDR3 DNA reads TGTGCCAGTAGTACTCAGGGACAGGGAAACTTCAATCAGCCCCAGCATTTT. Translated: CASSTQGQGNFNQPQHF.

This clonotype was observed at least ten times. This chain uses TRBV5-1 with TRBJ1-2; possibly TRBD1 for D (6 bases). Between the trimmed V and J ends, which lost 5 bases and 7 bases, there was a span of 15 bases. CDR1 SGHRS and CDR2 YFSETQ come from the germline V gene. CDR3 length equals 13 residues. The CDR3 here is CASRDRTYRGYTF. In DNA, the CDR3 is TGCGCCAGCAGAGACAGGACCTACCGTGGCTACACCTTC.

Ten or more counts support this clonotype. The CDR3 DNA sequence: TGCAGCGTTCGAGACTCCAACTATGGCTACACCTTC. Translated, it gives CSVRDSNYGYTF. The chain recombines TRBV29-1 with TRBJ1-2, with no clear D. The CDR3 spans 12 residues. The germline V and J ends were trimmed by 5 bases and 2 bases, with 9 bases remaining between them. From germline, CDR1 is SQVTM and CDR2 ANQGSEA.

V and J are TRBV7-2 and TRBJ2-5; 12 positions agree with TRBD2. The CDR3 is made up of 16 amino acids. Looked up from germline, CDR1 is SGHTA and CDR2 is FQGNSA. Trimming cost V 5 bases and J 4 bases; bases outside gene matches: 8. CDR3: CASSRALAGGPETQYF. The CDR3 DNA follows: TGTGCCAGCAGCCGAGCGCTAGCGGGAGGGCCAGAGACCCAGTACTTC.

This clonotype has ten or more counts. The rearrangement links TRBV29-1 to TRBJ1-1; no clear D gene. The germline V gene encodes CDR1 SQVTM and CDR2 ANQGSEA. Trimming took 5 bases from V and 2 from J, leaving 9 bases between them. This CDR3 has 12 amino acids. The CDR3 DNA follows: TGCAGCGTTAGGAGGTCTAACACTGAAGCTTTCTTT. It codes for CSVRRSNTEAFF. The entire variable domain, with the rest obtained from reference TRBV29-1 and TRBJ1-1, is as follows: SAVISQKPSRDICQRGTSLTIQCQVDSQVTMMFWYRQQPGQSLTLIATANQGSEATYESGFVIDKFPISRPNLTFSTLTVSNMSPEDSSIYLCSVRRSNTEAFFGQGTRLTVV.

This clonotype came up many times. The J gene is TRBJ2-6, the V gene TRBV28; D remains unclear. Per germline, CDR1 MDHEN and CDR2 SYDVKM. This CDR3 has 16 residues. Trimming cost V 9 bases and J 0 bases, with 15 bases left between them. The CDR3 here is CASKTWALSGANVLTF. In DNA, the CDR3 is TGTGCCAGTAAAACTTGGGCCCTCTCTGGGGCCAACGTCCTGACTTTC.